The 9 T cell receptor beta chains reported below all come from one sample, sequenced in a study of T cells after yellow fever vaccination (dated by TCRdb to the late 2010s). The treatment or condition tag for this specimen amounts to: live attenuated yellow fever vaccine strain. To prepare the library, 5' RACE was applied. TCRdb records Illumina HiSeq 2500 as the sequencer. Using fastp at Q25 and MiXCR, TCRdb reprocessed the public reads and kept productive beta chains. Identical CDR3 protein sequences are pooled into one entry, listed with their most common genes and DNA. The sample table shows 25,000 to 35,000 distinct CDR3 sequences, and under 4.5% are seen once. 45% to 50% of the sample goes to the ten largest clones. Sequenced here: CD8+ T cells sorted from PBMCs, sampled 5 days after the yellow fever booster vaccination. These receptors all stem from a man younger than 45 who received the YFV17D yellow fever vaccine.

This clonotype was recorded many times. The chain links TRBV14 to TRBJ2-7; D is ambiguous. V was clipped by 4 bases and J by 2 bases, with 9 bases between them. The germline CDR1 and CDR2 sequences are SGHDN and FVKESK. The CDR3 runs to 13 residues. The CDR3 loop is CASSRISAYEQYF. CDR3 DNA sequence: TGTGCCAGCAGCCGTATTTCGGCCTACGAGCAGTACTTC. Together with reference TRBV14 and TRBJ2-7, the CDR3 gives the full variable domain: EAGVTQFPSHSVIEKGQTVTLRCDPISGHDNLYWYRRVMGKEIKFLLHFVKESKQDESGMPNNRFLAERTGGTYSTLKVQPAELEDSGVYFCASSRISAYEQYFGPGTRLTVT.

Ten or more counts support this clonotype. The gene calls are TRBV5-1 and TRBJ2-1; D remains unclear. Trimming cost V 0 bases and J 8 bases, with 15 bases left between them. The germline gives CDR1 SGHRS, CDR2 YFSETQ. This CDR3 is built from 15 residues. The CDR3 nucleotides read TGCGCCAGCAGCTTGGCATCACCTCGGTCGGATGAGCAGTTCTTC. As protein: CASSLASPRSDEQFF.

This clonotype has at least ten counts. V and J are TRBV5-1 and TRBJ2-1, with D possibly TRBD2 on 6 matching bases. Germline lookup yields CDR1 SGHRS and CDR2 YFSETQ. V lost 0 bases to trimming and J lost 4 bases, with 11 bases between them. The CDR3 covers 15 residues. This chain's CDR3 is CASSLESGGYNEQFF. CDR3 in DNA: TGCGCCAGCAGCTTGGAGTCCGGGGGATACAATGAGCAGTTCTTC.

This clonotype was found many times. The chain combines TRBV11-1 with TRBJ2-1; no reliable D call. Germline assignment: CDR1 SGHAT and CDR2 FQDESV (reference sequence). The CDR3 loop spans 14 amino acids. V dropped 0 bases and J dropped 1 base, with 4 bases sitting between them. In nucleotides, the CDR3 is TGTGCCAGCAGCTTAGCGGGATCCTACAATGAGCAGTTCTTC. Translation gives CASSLAGSYNEQFF. Together with reference TRBV11-1 and TRBJ2-1, the CDR3 gives the full variable domain: EAEVAQSPRYKITEKSQAVAFWCDPISGHATLYWYRQILGQGPELLVQFQDESVVDDSQLPKDRFSAERLKGVDSTLKIQPAELGDSAMYLCASSLAGSYNEQFFGPGTRLTVL.

V is TRBV20-1 and J is TRBJ2-5; D might be TRBD1 or TRBD2, each matching 7 bases. The CDR3 loop spans 12 amino acids. Germline V lookup: CDR1 DFQATT, CDR2 SNEGSKA (reference sequence). Trimming took 7 bases from V and 2 from J, leaving 11 bases between them. CDR3 in amino acids: CSGQGGQETQYF. In nucleotides, the CDR3 is TGCAGTGGCCAGGGGGGGCAAGAGACCCAGTACTTC.

This clonotype was seen a handful of times. The J gene is TRBJ2-7, the V gene TRBV19; unclear D gene. Germline CDR1 reads LNHDA; CDR2 reads SQIVND (reference sequence). V dropped 0 bases and J dropped 7 bases, with 7 bases sitting between them. CDR3 length: 12 residues. CDR3 residues: CASSIDFGEQYF. The CDR3 nucleotides read TGTGCCAGTAGTATAGATTTTGGTGAGCAGTACTTC. Using reference TRBV19 and TRBJ2-7 for the parts outside the CDR3, the full variable domain is DGGITQSPKYLFRKEGQNVTLSCEQNLNHDAMYWYRQDPGQGLRLIYYSQIVNDFQKGDIAEGYSVSREKKESFPLTVTSAQKNPTAFYLCASSIDFGEQYFGPGTRLTVT.

The chain joins TRBV28 to TRBJ2-7, with D tentatively TRBD1 (5 bases). This CDR3 has 14 residues. Germline CDR1 and CDR2: MDHEN and SYDVKM. Trimming removed 8 bases from V and 2 bases from J, with 16 bases in between. As DNA, the CDR3 is TGTGCCAGCGCCCCCCCAGGGTCCCCCTACGAGCAGTACTTC. This codes for CASAPPGSPYEQYF.

This clonotype was observed at least ten times. This chain links TRBV5-4 with TRBJ2-7; D gene unclear. CDR1 and CDR2 from the germline V gene are SGHNT and YYREEE (reference sequence). This CDR3 has 15 amino acids. Trimming removed 4 bases from V and 0 bases from J, with 14 bases in between. This chain's CDR3 is CASSREAGSSYEQYF. In nucleotides, the CDR3 is TGTGCCAGCAGCAGAGAGGCAGGTTCCTCCTACGAGCAGTACTTC. Supplemented by reference TRBV5-4 and TRBJ2-7, the full variable domain reads ETGVTQSPTHLIKTRGQQVTLRCSSQSGHNTVSWYQQALGQGPQFIFQYYREEENGRGNFPPRFSGLQFPNYSSELNVNALELDDSALYLCASSREAGSSYEQYFGPGTRLTVT.

This clonotype was observed at least ten times. The chain employs TRBV29-1 and TRBJ1-2; D unclear. Trimming pared 0 bases from V and 5 bases from J, leaving 10 bases between. Germline V gene data show CDR1 as SQVTM and CDR2 as ANQGSEA. The CDR3 totals 13 residues. The CDR3 is CSVEDQAQYGYTF. CDR3 coding DNA: TGCAGCGTTGAAGATCAGGCTCAATATGGCTACACCTTC.